Sequencing of this TCR beta chain was carried out in a study of blood T cell repertoires in COVID-19. The wider study: Specimens from acute and convalescent COVID-19 originated in the United States, Italy and Spain.

On this clone: Germline and junction disagree at one end, which may indicate a read error. The same CDR3 is also encoded by other DNA sequences in this sample.

The protocol was immunoSEQ multiplex PCR, while the TCRdb copy is restricted to in-frame clones and leaves out a portion. The sample consists of roughly 110,000 clones, 75% to 95% of them appearing once. CDR3 size: 15 residues. The germline CDR1 and CDR2 sequences are SGHRS and YFSETQ. Source material: peripheral blood. The J gene is TRBJ2-3, the V gene TRBV5-1; 8 positions agree with TRBD1. The sequence was obtained from a woman aged 25 to 39 with acute or convalescent COVID-19. The CDR3 DNA is TGCGCCAGCTTAAGGGACAGGCCTAGCACAGATACGCAATATTTT. Translation: CASLRDRPSTDTQYF.